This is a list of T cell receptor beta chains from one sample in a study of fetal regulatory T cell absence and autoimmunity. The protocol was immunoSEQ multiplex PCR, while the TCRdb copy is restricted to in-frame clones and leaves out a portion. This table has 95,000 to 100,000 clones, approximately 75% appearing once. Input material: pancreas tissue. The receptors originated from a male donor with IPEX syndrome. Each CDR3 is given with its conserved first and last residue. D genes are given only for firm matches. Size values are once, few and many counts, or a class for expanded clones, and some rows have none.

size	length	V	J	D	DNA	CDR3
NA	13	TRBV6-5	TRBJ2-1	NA	TGTGCCAGCAGCCACGGGACTCTCTTTGGGCAGTTCTTC	CASSHGTLFGQFF
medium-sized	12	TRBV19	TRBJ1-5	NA	TGTGCCAGTAGTATAGCCAATCAGCCCCAGCATTTT	CASSIANQPQHF
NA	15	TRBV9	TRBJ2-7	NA	TGTGCCAGCAGCAACGCGGCAGCCATTACCTACGAGCAGTACTTC	CASSNAAAITYEQYF
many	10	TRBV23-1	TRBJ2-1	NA	TGCGCCAGCAGTCACAATGAGCAGTTCTTC	CASSHNEQFF
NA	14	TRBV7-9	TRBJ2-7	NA	TGTGCCAGCAGCCGGTCGGGACGTCCCTACGAGCAGTACTTC	CASSRSGRPYEQYF
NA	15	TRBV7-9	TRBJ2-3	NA	TGTGCCAGCACCCTCACCTGGGGGTACACAGATACGCAGTATTTT	CASTLTWGYTDTQYF
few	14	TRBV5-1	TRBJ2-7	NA	TGCGCCAGCAGCTTGAAGGGGGGCACCTACGAGCAGTACTTC	CASSLKGGTYEQYF
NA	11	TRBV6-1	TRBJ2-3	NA	TGTGCCAGCAGTGAACTAGATACGCAGTATTTT	CASSELDTQYF
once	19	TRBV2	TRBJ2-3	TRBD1	TGTGCCAGCAGCGACTCACGGGCGCCGAACAGGGGGCGTACAGATACGCAGTATTTT	CASSDSRAPNRGRTDTQYF
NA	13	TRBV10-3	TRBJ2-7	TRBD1	TGTGCCATCCGGGCAGGGGGCGGGTACGAGCAGTACTTC	CAIRAGGGYEQYF
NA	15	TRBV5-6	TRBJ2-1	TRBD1	TGTGCCAGCAGCCATCCGGGACAGGGGTTCAATGAGCAGTTCTTC	CASSHPGQGFNEQFF
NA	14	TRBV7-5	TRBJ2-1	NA	TGTGTCAGAAGCTTTACCGCCGGGTCGCGGGAGCAGTTCTTC	CVRSFTAGSREQFF
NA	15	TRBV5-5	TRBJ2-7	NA	TGTGCCAGCAGCTTTGCAGGGTGGGGACCCTACGAGCAGTACTTC	CASSFAGWGPYEQYF
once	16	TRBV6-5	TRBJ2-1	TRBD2	TGTGCCAGCAGTTTTGGCCGGACTAGCGGGAGCAATGAGCAGTTCTTC	CASSFGRTSGSNEQFF
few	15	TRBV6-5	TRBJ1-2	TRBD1	TGTGCCAGCCATATGGGGGGGGCAGGGGGCTCTGGCTACACCTTC	CASHMGGAGGSGYTF
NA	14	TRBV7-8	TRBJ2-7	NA	TGTGCCAGCACCGACGTTCTGGGGGCCTACGAGCAGTACTTC	CASTDVLGAYEQYF
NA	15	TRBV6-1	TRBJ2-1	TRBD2	TGTGCCAGCAGTTCTGGACTAGCGGGGAACAATGAGCAGTTCTTC	CASSSGLAGNNEQFF